What follows describes a single TCR beta chain. Its antigen is currently unknown. PCR amplification relied on 60 Vbeta primers (plus 13 Jbeta primers). The table came from immunoSEQ multiplex PCR; TCRdb's copy has only in-frame clones and leaves some out. Here the sample spans over 200,000 clones, 70% to 80% being singletons. Germline V gene lookup returns CDR1 LGHNA and CDR2 YSLEER. Trimming stripped 0 bases from V and 7 bases from J, with 7 bases between. The CDR3 spans 14 residues. The sample originates from a study of cytomegalovirus exposure and HLA in healthy donors. Study information: Drawn from HLA-typed donors, roughly 87 million unique TCRs were held in an early data release.

Whole-study findings and limits: Earlier analysis looked at TCR beta V segments, and most were productive about 90% or about 30% of the time. Later on, a genetic analysis was performed. It linked a missense variant in DCLRE1C with V- and J-gene trimming of TCR beta. The authors confirmed in vitro that three CMV-associated chains were specific for CMV antigens.

V gene TRBV4-3 combines with J gene TRBJ1-6, with D possibly TRBD1 on 5 matching bases. The clonotype comes from a woman aged 55-69 years in good health and CMV-seropositive. Sequencing was carried out using PBMCs. CDR3 DNA sequence: TGCGCCAGCAGCCAAGACAGGGTAAATTCACCCCTCCACTTT. Translated: CASSQDRVNSPLHF.